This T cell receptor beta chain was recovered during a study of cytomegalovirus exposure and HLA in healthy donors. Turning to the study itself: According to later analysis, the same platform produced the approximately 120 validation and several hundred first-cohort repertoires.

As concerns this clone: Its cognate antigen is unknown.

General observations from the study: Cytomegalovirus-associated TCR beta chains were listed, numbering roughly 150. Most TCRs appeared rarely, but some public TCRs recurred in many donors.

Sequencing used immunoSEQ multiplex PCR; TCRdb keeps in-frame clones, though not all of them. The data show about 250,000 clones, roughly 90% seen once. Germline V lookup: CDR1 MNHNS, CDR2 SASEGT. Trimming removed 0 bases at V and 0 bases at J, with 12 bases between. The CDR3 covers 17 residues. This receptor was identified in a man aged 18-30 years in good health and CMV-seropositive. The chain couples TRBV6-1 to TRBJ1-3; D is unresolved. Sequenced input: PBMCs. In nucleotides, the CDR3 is TGTGCCAGCAGTGAAGCACGGATTACTTTCTCTGGAAACACCATATATTTT. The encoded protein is CASSEARITFSGNTIYF.